This paragraph covers one T cell receptor beta chain sequence. The data originate from a study of blood T cell repertoires in COVID-19. Study at large: In each case, the material was cDNA or gDNA derived from T cells, B-cell-depleted T cells, or PBMCs.

Individuals drawn from 20 to 30 US areas were about 18 to 90 years old. Germline V lookup: CDR1 ENHRY, CDR2 SYGVKD. The CDR3 consists of 14 residues. V was clipped by 2 bases and J by 5 bases, with 13 bases between them. Sequenced by immunoSEQ multiplex PCR; TCRdb stores in-frame clones only, minus some. The table records around 230,000 clones, approximately 90% of them present only once. The chain carries TRBV10-3 and TRBJ2-7; TRBD1 is a possible D gene (6 bases). Sequencing was performed on PBMCs or T cells enriched from blood (not recorded which). This TCR was sampled from a middle-aged woman with acute COVID-19. DNA of the CDR3: TGTGCCATCAGTGAGGGACAGTTGAGTCACGAGCAGTACGTC. Translation: CAISEGQLSHEQYV.